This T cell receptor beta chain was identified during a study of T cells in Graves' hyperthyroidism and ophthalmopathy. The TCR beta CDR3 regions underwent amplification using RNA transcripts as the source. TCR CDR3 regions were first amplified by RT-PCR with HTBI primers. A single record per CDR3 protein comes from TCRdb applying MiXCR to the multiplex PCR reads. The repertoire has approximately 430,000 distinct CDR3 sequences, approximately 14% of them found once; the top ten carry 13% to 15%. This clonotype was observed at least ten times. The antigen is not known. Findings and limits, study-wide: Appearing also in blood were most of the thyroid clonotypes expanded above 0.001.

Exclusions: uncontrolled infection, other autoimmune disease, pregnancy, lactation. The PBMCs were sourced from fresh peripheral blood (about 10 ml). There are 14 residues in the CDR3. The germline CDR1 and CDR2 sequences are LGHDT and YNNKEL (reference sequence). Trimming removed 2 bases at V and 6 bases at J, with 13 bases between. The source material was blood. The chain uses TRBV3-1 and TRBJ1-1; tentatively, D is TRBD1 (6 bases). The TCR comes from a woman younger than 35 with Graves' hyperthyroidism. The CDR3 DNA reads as TGTGCCAGCAGCCAACCTACAGGGAGCGCTGAAGCTTTCTTT. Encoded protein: CASSQPTGSAEAFF. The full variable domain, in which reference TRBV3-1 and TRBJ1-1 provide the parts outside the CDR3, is DTAVSQTPKYLVTQMGNDKSIKCEQNLGHDTMYWYKQDSKKFLKIMFSYNNKELIINETVPNRFSPKSPDKAHLNLHINSLELGDSAVYFCASSQPTGSAEAFFGQGTRLTVV.